This T cell receptor (beta chain) was observed in a study of CD8+CD57+ T cells in acquired aplastic anemia. Study as a whole: Across the sorted CD4+ and CD8+ cells, DNA amounts averaged roughly 3.5 ug.

For CDR3 and TCR beta VDJ profiling, genomic DNA was the template used. TCRdb re-analysed the reads in MiXCR, keeping a single row per CDR3 protein. This table holds about 270,000 distinct CDR3 sequences, approximately 57% found once. This CDR3 has 15 amino acids. Per germline, CDR1 GTSNPN and CDR2 SVGIG (reference sequence). Trimming stripped 5 bases from V and 4 bases from J, with 20 bases between. This clonotype was detected only a few times. Its antigen is not identified. Study-level points and caveats: Patients showed no significant difference from controls in CD8+ Simpson's diversity. Around 29 CD8+ CDR3 sequences were shared between patients and controls.

The TCR comes from a human donor with severe aplastic anemia or a healthy control (not recorded which). The rearrangement joins TRBV30 to TRBJ1-2; D is ambiguous. The material sequenced was sorted CD4+, CD8+, or CD8+CD57+ T cells (not recorded which) from PBMCs. The CDR3 DNA sequence: TGTGCCTGGGACCCGGCCCCCCCTACGTCCTATGGCTACACCTTC. This gives the protein CAWDPAPPTSYGYTF. The variable domain in full, with the rest retrieved from reference TRBV30 and TRBJ1-2, is SQTIHQWPATLVQPVGSPLSLECTVEGTSNPNLYWYRQAAGRGLQLLFYSVGIGQISSEVPQNLSASRPQDRQFILSSKKLLLSDSGFYLCAWDPAPPTSYGYTFGSGTRLTVV.